These T cell receptor beta chains were read from a single sample in a study of T cells in Graves' hyperthyroidism and ophthalmopathy. TCRdb redid the calling of the multiplex PCR reads with MiXCR, one entry per CDR3 protein. The sample includes about 210,000 distinct CDR3 sequences, roughly 15% seen only once; the top ten take under 65%. What was sequenced was blood. The source is a man aged 50 to 60 with Graves' hyperthyroidism. The CDR3 runs from the conserved cysteine through the conserved F or W. The D gene is left open where the match is weak. Not every row has a clone size; where given, it reads once, few, many or a size class.

>NA|TRBD1|TRBJ2-7|TRBV14
CASRRTGSEQYF
TGTGCCAGCAGACGGACAGGCTCCGAGCAGTACTTC
>NA|NA|TRBJ2-2|TRBV9
CASSGGLLTGELFF
TGTGCCAGCAGCGGAGGGTTGCTCACCGGGGAGCTGTTTTTT
>many|NA|TRBJ2-7|TRBV7-9
CASIKGAVNEQYF
TGTGCCAGCATCAAAGGAGCGGTTAACGAGCAGTACTTC
>NA|NA|TRBJ2-6|TRBV10-3
CAISPQYSGANVLTF
TGTGCCATCAGCCCACAATACTCTGGGGCCAACGTCCTGACTTTC
>many|NA|TRBJ1-1|TRBV27
CASSLRPRAMNTEAFF
TGTGCCAGCAGTTTAAGACCCAGGGCGATGAACACTGAAGCTTTCTTT
>many|TRBD1|TRBJ2-2|TRBV28
CASSKDRGYNTGELFF
TGTGCCAGCAGTAAAGACAGGGGTTACAACACCGGGGAGCTGTTTTTT
>many|NA|TRBJ2-3|TRBV11-3
CASSLGETRYNTQYF
TGTGCCAGCAGCTTAGGGGAGACCAGGTACAATACGCAGTATTTT
>many|TRBD2|TRBJ2-1|TRBV6-5
CASSYSSVERGFF
TGTGCCAGCAGTTACTCGTCTGTCGAGCGGGGGTTCTTC
>NA|NA|TRBJ2-7|TRBV20-1
CSGRRGAPDSYEQYF
TGCAGTGGCAGACGAGGGGCTCCGGACTCCTACGAGCAGTACTTC
>many|NA|TRBJ1-2|TRBV4-3
CASSQGDSSNYGYTF
TGCGCCAGCAGCCAAGGTGACAGTTCTAACTATGGCTACACCTTC
>many|NA|TRBJ2-7|TRBV6-1
CYAAGDSYEQYF
TGTTACGCGGCCGGGGACTCCTACGAGCAGTACTTC
>NA|NA|TRBJ2-5|TRBV5-1
CASSLGDNVQTQYF
TGCGCCAGCAGCTTGGGGGACAACGTCCAGACCCAGTACTTC
>many|NA|TRBJ2-1|TRBV11-3
CASSLVSPNEQFF
TGTGCCAGCAGCTTAGTTAGTCCGAATGAGCAGTTCTTC
>many|TRBD1|TRBJ2-7|TRBV11-3
CASSLGAGQGSKQYF
TGTGCCAGCAGCTTAGGGGCTGGACAGGGAAGTAAGCAGTACTTC
>many|NA|TRBJ1-1|TRBV3-1
CASSQVSGIEAFF
TGTGCCAGCAGCCAAGTGTCGGGGATTGAAGCTTTCTTT
>many|NA|TRBJ2-7|TRBV7-2
CASSLTGTSTLREQYF
TGTGCCAGCAGCCTAACCGGGACCTCAACCCTACGGGAGCAGTACTTC
>NA|NA|TRBJ2-2|TRBV6-4
CASSERPRGGELFF
TGTGCCAGCAGTGAACGCCCGCGCGGCGGGGAGCTGTTTTTT
>NA|NA|TRBJ2-3|TRBV9
CASSVVGAGDTQYF
TGTGCCAGCAGCGTAGTGGGGGCAGGAGATACGCAGTATTTT
>many|TRBD1|TRBJ2-5|TRBV20-1
CSALDRGRETQYF
TGCAGTGCTCTCGACAGGGGTAGAGAGACCCAGTACTTC
>many|TRBD1|TRBJ1-1|TRBV27
CASGQGGTEAFF
TGTGCCAGCGGACAGGGAGGTACTGAAGCTTTCTTT
>few|TRBD1|TRBJ2-6|TRBV28
CASSLGTGPGANVLTF
TGTGCCAGCAGTTTAGGGACAGGTCCCGGGGCCAACGTCCTGACTTTC
>many|NA|TRBJ2-3|TRBV5-1
CASSGRASEDTQYF
TGCGCCAGCAGCGGCCGAGCTAGCGAGGATACGCAGTATTTT
>many|NA|TRBJ2-7|TRBV20-1
CSAGGTDEQYF
TGCAGTGCTGGGGGTACGGACGAGCAGTACTTC
>many|TRBD1|TRBJ1-1|TRBV28
CASRTRTGDTEAFF
TGTGCCAGCAGAACAAGGACAGGCGACACTGAAGCTTTCTTT
>NA|NA|TRBJ2-6|TRBV3-1
CASSQYLGRSKPLVANVLTF
TGTGCCAGCAGCCAATATCTAGGCAGGAGTAAACCTCTGGTGGCCAACGTCCTGACTTTC
>NA|NA|TRBJ2-3|TRBV29-1
CSVVPGDGGDTQYF
TGCAGCGTTGTGCCGGGGGACGGTGGAGATACGCAGTATTTT
>few|TRBD1|TRBJ1-1|TRBV19
CASQSRDRAVNTEAFF
TGTGCCAGTCAAAGCCGGGACAGGGCTGTCAACACTGAAGCTTTCTTT
>once|NA|TRBJ2-5|TRBV4-2
CASSHRKGGEQETQYF
TGTGCCAGCAGCCATAGGAAAGGGGGGGAACAGGAGACCCAGTACTTC
>few|TRBD2|TRBJ2-1|TRBV10-3
CAISEMDSRSGRPQSSYNEQFF
TGTGCCATCAGTGAAATGGATTCCAGGAGCGGGAGGCCACAAAGCTCCTACAATGAGCAGTTCTTC
>many|NA|TRBJ1-5|TRBV20-1
CSATGGDRGRNQPQHF
TGCAGTGCAACCGGTGGGGACCGGGGGCGGAATCAGCCCCAGCATTTT
>NA|NA|TRBJ1-3|TRBV2
CASRPGTSGNTIYF
TGTGCCAGCAGGCCAGGAACCTCTGGAAACACCATATATTTT
>few|NA|TRBJ2-5|TRBV11-2
CASSWALVLYQETQYF
TGTGCCAGCAGCTGGGCCTTGGTTCTGTACCAAGAGACCCAGTACTTC
>few|NA|TRBJ1-2|TRBV7-9
CASSQTRGYGYTF
TGTGCCAGCAGCCAAACTCGGGGGTATGGCTACACCTTC
>many|TRBD2|TRBJ2-3|TRBV30
CAWSSGGRNTQYF
TGTGCCTGGAGTAGTGGCGGGAGAAATACGCAGTATTTT
>NA|TRBD2|TRBJ2-3|TRBV7-9
CASSGSSGTTDTQYF
TGTGCCAGCAGCGGCTCTAGCGGGACCACAGATACGCAGTATTTT
>many|NA|TRBJ1-1|TRBV13
CASSLDRGGSTEAFF
TGTGCCAGCAGCTTAGACAGAGGAGGGTCCACTGAAGCTTTCTTT
>few|NA|TRBJ2-7|TRBV5-1
CASSPNRVLSYEQYF
TGCGCCAGCAGCCCGAACAGGGTACTTTCCTACGAGCAGTACTTC
>many|TRBD1|TRBJ1-2|TRBV7-2
CASSSSDRAYGYTF
TGTGCCAGCAGCTCCTCGGACAGGGCCTATGGCTACACCTTC
>many|TRBD2|TRBJ2-7|TRBV7-9
CASSQGLAPVGEQYF
TGTGCCAGCAGCCAAGGACTAGCGCCTGTGGGAGAGCAGTACTTC
>many|TRBD1|TRBJ1-1|TRBV12-3/TRBV12-4
CASKQGQGTEAFF
TGTGCCAGCAAACAGGGACAGGGCACTGAAGCTTTCTTT